This section outlines one T cell receptor (beta chain) sequence together with its context. Its antigen remains unknown. The data originate from a study of blood T cells in healthy people across ages. Across the whole study: The capture of about one barcoded beta molecule per two T cells was achieved by template switching. Study results and caveats: Donor CMV status was unknown, possibly confounding expanded clonotype changes. No conclusive comparison of naive versus antigen-experienced cells was possible with unsorted PBMCs.

The CDR3 has 14 residues. The V end lost 6 bases, the J end lost 8 bases, and 19 bases lay between the germline ends. The germline gives CDR1 SNHLY, CDR2 FYNNEI. Together with a sample-barcoded 5' primer, a J-beta primer mix was included in a second PCR lasting roughly 6 to 12 cycles. From the 5' RACE reads, TCRdb called clonotypes with MiXCR, one entry per CDR3 protein. Among about 1.5 million distinct CDR3 sequences listed, approximately 43% were seen once. The TCR originated in a woman in her late teens or twenties in good health. The V gene is TRBV2, the J gene TRBJ1-2; the D gene is possibly TRBD1 (5 bases). What was sequenced was blood. CDR3 sequence (DNA): TGTGCCAGCAGGGGGGAACGGGGATCCAGGGGCTACACCTTC. This sequence encodes CASRGERGSRGYTF. The variable domain in full, completed from reference TRBV2 and TRBJ1-2, reads EPEVTQTPSHQVTQMGQEVILRCVPISNHLYFYWYRQILGQKVEFLVSFYNNEISEKSEIFDDQFSVERPDGSNFTLKIRSTKLEDSAMYFCASRGERGSRGYTFGSGTRLTVV.